A selection of T cell receptor beta chains follows, all from one sample in a study of blood T cell repertoires in COVID-19. TCRdb's copy holds only in-frame clones and misses some; the assay was immunoSEQ multiplex PCR. The sample consists of 450,000 to 500,000 clones, over 75% of them appearing once. Sequences were obtained from peripheral blood. The receptors shown here come from a human donor in a cohort sampled during active COVID-19. CDR3s include the opening cysteine and the closing phenylalanine or tryptophan. The D gene is left open where the match is weak. The size of a clone is reported for some rows only, either as once, few or many, or as a class for expanded clones.

v_call	j_call	clone_size	d_call	cdr3_aa	cdr3_nt
TRBV18	TRBJ1-5	NA	NA	CASSMEERDQPQHF	TGTGCCAGCTCAATGGAGGAACGTGATCAGCCCCAGCATTTT
TRBV12-3/TRBV12-4	TRBJ2-2	NA	NA	CASSGGELFF	TGTGCCAGCAGCGGCGGGGAGCTGTTTTTT
TRBV2	TRBJ2-5	NA	NA	CASIQGGTETQYF	TGTGCCAGCATTCAGGGGGGTACAGAGACCCAGTACTTC
TRBV28	TRBJ1-2	NA	TRBD1	CASSRHAGTGFGYTF	TGTGCCAGCAGTCGCCACGCCGGGACAGGGTTTGGCTACACCTTC
TRBV15	TRBJ2-7	NA	TRBD2	CATSRDRGGYEQYF	TGTGCCACCAGCAGAGATCGGGGGGGCTACGAGCAGTACTTC
TRBV28	TRBJ2-1	NA	NA	CASSQGSGPQQFF	TGTGCCAGCAGTCAAGGTAGCGGCCCCCAGCAGTTCTTC
TRBV5-1	TRBJ2-3	NA	NA	CASSFLASTDTQYF	TGCGCCAGCAGCTTTCTAGCGAGCACAGATACGCAGTATTTT
TRBV9	TRBJ1-1	NA	NA	CASTRVMNTEAFF	TGTGCCAGCACCCGAGTTATGAACACTGAAGCTTTCTTT
TRBV6-5	TRBJ2-5	NA	TRBD2	CASSSPEIAGQYF	TGTGCCAGCAGTTCCCCCGAGATAGCGGGACAGTACTTC
TRBV28	TRBJ1-6	NA	NA	CASNKDRFPLHF	TGTGCCAGCAACAAAGACAGGTTTCCCCTCCACTTT
TRBV6-5	TRBJ2-3	NA	NA	CASSSPRDKYTDTQYF	TGTGCCAGCAGTTCGCCCCGGGACAAATACACAGATACGCAGTATTTT
TRBV2	TRBJ2-5	NA	NA	CASSEFRDSSHQTQYF	TGTGCCAGCAGTGAATTCCGGGACTCCTCGCACCAGACCCAGTACTTC
TRBV6-5	TRBJ1-1	NA	NA	CASIPGGWVNTEAFF	TGTGCCAGCATCCCGGGGGGCTGGGTGAACACTGAAGCTTTCTTT
TRBV11-2	TRBJ2-3	NA	NA	CASSLARFAQYF	TGTGCCAGCAGCTTAGCTAGGTTTGCGCAGTATTTT
TRBV28	TRBJ2-5	NA	NA	CASSLIQETQYF	TGTGCCAGCAGTTTAATACAAGAGACCCAGTACTTC
TRBV9	TRBJ2-1	NA	TRBD2	CASSALAGGYNEQFF	TGTGCCAGCAGCGCCCTAGCGGGAGGTTACAATGAGCAGTTCTTC
TRBV6-5	TRBJ2-7	once	TRBD1	CASSYGQGASYEQYF	TGTGCCAGCAGTTACGGACAGGGGGCCTCCTACGAGCAGTACTTC
TRBV7-3	TRBJ2-1	few	TRBD2	CASSPQRGAYNEQFF	TGTGCCAGCAGCCCCCAGCGGGGTGCCTACAATGAGCAGTTCTTC
TRBV19	TRBJ1-1	NA	NA	CASSIRLTKNTEAFF	TGTGCCAGTAGTATTCGACTGACCAAGAACACTGAAGCTTTCTTT
TRBV29-1	TRBJ2-7	NA	NA	CSVSRGAWEQYF	TGCAGCGTTTCCAGGGGCGCGTGGGAGCAGTACTTC
TRBV5-4	TRBJ2-3	NA	TRBD2	CASSPDAGGSTDTQYF	TGTGCCAGCAGCCCTGACGCGGGAGGCAGCACAGATACGCAGTATTTT
TRBV7-3	TRBJ2-7	NA	NA	CASSLSGDSYEQYF	TGTGCCAGCAGCTTATCGGGGGATTCCTACGAGCAGTACTTC